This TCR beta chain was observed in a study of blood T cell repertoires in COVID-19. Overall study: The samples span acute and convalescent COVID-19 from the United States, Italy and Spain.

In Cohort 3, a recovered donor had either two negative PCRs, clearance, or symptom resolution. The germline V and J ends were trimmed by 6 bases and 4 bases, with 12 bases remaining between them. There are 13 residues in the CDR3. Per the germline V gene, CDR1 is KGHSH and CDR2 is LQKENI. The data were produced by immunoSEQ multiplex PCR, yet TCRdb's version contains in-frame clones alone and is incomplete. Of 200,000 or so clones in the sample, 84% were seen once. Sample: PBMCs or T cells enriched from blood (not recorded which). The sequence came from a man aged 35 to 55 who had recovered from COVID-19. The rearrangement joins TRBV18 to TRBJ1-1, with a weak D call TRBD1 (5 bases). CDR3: CASSPSGVTEAFF. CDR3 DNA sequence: TGTGCCAGCTCGCCGTCGGGGGTCACTGAAGCTTTCTTT. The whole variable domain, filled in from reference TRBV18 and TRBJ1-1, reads NAGVMQNPRHLVRRRGQEARLRCSPMKGHSHVYWYRQLPEEGLKFMVYLQKENIIDESGMPKERFSAEFPKEGPSILRIQQVVRGDSAAYFCASSPSGVTEAFFGQGTRLTVV.